This TCR beta chain was captured in a study of response to subunit inactivated influenza vaccine. The V gene's germline CDR1 is MNHEY and CDR2 SMNVEV (reference sequence). Trimming took 6 bases from V and 3 from J; bases not matched to a gene: 6. The CDR3 is 14 amino acids. A single record per CDR3 protein comes from TCRdb applying MiXCR to the RT-PCR reads. The sample consists of about 540,000 distinct CDR3 sequences, around a quarter of them appearing once. In its sample, this clonotype was seen a few times. These same records also appear under a second study, on T cells expressing NK-cell markers. As that report states: For TCR beta, cDNA was produced by 5'RACE template switching with UMIs. The authors derived TCR beta repertoires from sorted CD3+CD56+NKG2C+, CD3+CD56+NKG2C- and CD3+CD56-NKG2C+ T cells. Among the eight sequenced donors, seven tested HCMV-seropositive and one tested seronegative.

This rearrangement joins TRBV27 to TRBJ2-3, with 7 bases that match TRBD1. The sequenced sample was CD4+ T cells sorted from PBMCs, obtained 11 to 12 days after vaccination. The clonotype originates from a man aged 45-60 years who received an inactivated influenza vaccine. The DNA of the CDR3 is TGTGCCAGCAGGATCGAGGGGGCAACAGATACGCAGTATTTT. Translating it yields CASRIEGATDTQYF.